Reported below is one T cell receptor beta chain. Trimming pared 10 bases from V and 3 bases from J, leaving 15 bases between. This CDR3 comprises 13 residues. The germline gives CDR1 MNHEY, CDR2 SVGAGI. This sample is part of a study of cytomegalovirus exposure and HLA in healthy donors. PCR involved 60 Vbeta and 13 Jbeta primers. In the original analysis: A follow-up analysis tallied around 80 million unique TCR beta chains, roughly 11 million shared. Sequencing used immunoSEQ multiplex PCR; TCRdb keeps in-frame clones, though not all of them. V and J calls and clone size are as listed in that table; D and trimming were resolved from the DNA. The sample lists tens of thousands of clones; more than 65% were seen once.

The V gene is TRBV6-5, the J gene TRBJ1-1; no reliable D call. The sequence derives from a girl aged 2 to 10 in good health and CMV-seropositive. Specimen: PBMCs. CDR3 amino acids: CATSPDRDTEAFF. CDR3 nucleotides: TGTGCCACTTCCCCCGACCGGGACACTGAAGCTTTCTTT.